A selection of T cell receptor beta chains follows, all from one sample in a study of CD8 T cells in ankylosing spondylitis. TCRdb reanalysed the 5' RACE reads using MiXCR and keeps one entry per CDR3 protein. Among about 330,000 distinct CDR3 sequences, less than 10% were seen once, and the ten largest hold approximately 15%. The sample taken for sequencing was blood, either unsorted or a sorted T cell fraction (not recorded which). Receptor source: a male donor with ankylosing spondylitis. Each CDR3 is given with its conserved first and last residue. Fields, in order: D gene, J gene, V gene, clone size, CDR3 length, CDR3 DNA, CDR3 protein. The D gene is left open where the match is weak. Not every row has a clone size; where given, it reads once, few, many or a size class.

>TRBD2|TRBJ2-1|TRBV24-1|many|15
TGTGCCACCAGTGGAACTAGCGGGCTTTCAGGAGAGCAGTTCTTC
CATSGTSGLSGEQFF
>.|TRBJ1-5|TRBV20-1|.|15
TGCTGTGCACTTACCGGGGCCGGGAGCAATCAGCCCCAGCATTTT
CCALTGAGSNQPQHF
>TRBD2|TRBJ2-5|TRBV29-1|few|10
TGCAGTGGGAGGGAAGAGACCCAGTACTTC
CSGREETQYF
>.|TRBJ1-4|TRBV29-1|.|14
TGCAGCGTTGGGACGGAGGACACCAATGAAAAACTGTTTTTT
CSVGTEDTNEKLFF
>TRBD1|TRBJ2-1|TRBV6-2/TRBV6-3|few|16
TGTGCCAGCAGTTACAGGGCAGGGGGCGCGGTCAATGAGCAGTTCTTC
CASSYRAGGAVNEQFF
>TRBD2|TRBJ2-3|TRBV7-3|few|15
TGTGCCAGCAGCTCCTATACTAGCGGGACGGATACGCAGTATTTT
CASSSYTSGTDTQYF
>TRBD2|TRBJ2-1|TRBV7-7|few|16
TGTGCTAGCAGCTTAGCCCTAGCGGGAGGGTACAATGAGCAGTTCTTC
CASSLALAGGYNEQFF
>.|TRBJ2-1|TRBV6-5|few|16
TGTGCCAGCAGTTACTCGTCCAGCGGCTCCTACAATGAGCAGTTCTTC
CASSYSSSGSYNEQFF
>.|TRBJ1-2|TRBV14|many|16
TGTGCCAGCAGCCTTAGACAGCCGTCAGCGAACTATGGCTACACCTTC
CASSLRQPSANYGYTF
>.|TRBJ2-7|TRBV20-1|.|13
TGCAGTGCTGCGGCGGAAAAGGGGTACGAGCAGTACTTC
CSAAAEKGYEQYF
>TRBD1|TRBJ2-5|TRBV10-3|.|13
TGTGCCATCAGTGAGTCCAGGGGGGAGACCCAGTACTTC
CAISESRGETQYF
>TRBD2|TRBJ2-7|TRBV12-3/TRBV12-4|many|20
TGTGCCAGCAGCCTCCGGTTTGCCTTCACCGGGACTAGCGGGGCCTACGAGCAGTACTTC
CASSLRFAFTGTSGAYEQYF
>.|TRBJ1-4|TRBV6-2/TRBV6-3|few|13
TGTGCCAGCAGCTCCGACTCCTATGAAAAACTGTTTTTT
CASSSDSYEKLFF
>.|TRBJ2-5|TRBV11-2|few|14
TGTGCCAGCAGCTTAATTAGGGGTGGGGAGACCCAGTACTTC
CASSLIRGGETQYF
>.|TRBJ1-6|TRBV7-3|few|16
TGTGCCAGCAGCTTATTGCGGGGCTCCTATAATTCACCCCTCCACTTT
CASSLLRGSYNSPLHF
>.|TRBJ2-5|TRBV5-5|.|13
TGTGCCAGCGGCCCCGGGCCAGGCGTGACCCAGTACTTC
CASGPGPGVTQYF
>.|TRBJ2-2|TRBV7-3|few|16
TGTGCCAGCAGCAGCCCGGGAGACAGTAAAACCGGGGAGCTGTTTTTT
CASSSPGDSKTGELFF
>.|TRBJ2-7|TRBV30|.|12
TGTGCCTGGAGTAACCAGACACCCGAGCAGTACTTC
CAWSNQTPEQYF
>.|TRBJ2-1|TRBV24-1|few|15
TGTGCCACCAGTGATTTGGTGGGTTCAAACAATGAGCAGTTCTTC
CATSDLVGSNNEQFF
>.|TRBJ2-5|TRBV20-1|.|10
TGCAGTGCCCACCGGGGGACCCAGTACTTC
CSAHRGTQYF
>.|TRBJ2-5|TRBV28|few|15
TGTGCCAGCACCCTCGGGGGTAGCGCGCAAGAGACCCAGTACTTC
CASTLGGSAQETQYF
>.|TRBJ2-5|TRBV29-1|.|13
TGCAGCGCCGTAGAGGGGGGGACGGAGACCCAGTACTTC
CSAVEGGTETQYF
>TRBD1|TRBJ2-7|TRBV29-1|.|14
TGCAGCGCCCTGGGACAGGGGGCCCCCTTGGAGCAGTACTTC
CSALGQGAPLEQYF
>TRBD2|TRBJ2-3|TRBV20-1|few|15
TGCAGTGCTAGATCCCGGACTAGCGGGAGGGATACGCAGTATTTT
CSARSRTSGRDTQYF
>TRBD2|TRBJ2-3|TRBV10-3|.|15
TGTGCCATCAGTGTGCGTGGCGGGAGGGCAGATACGCAGTATTTT
CAISVRGGRADTQYF
>TRBD2|TRBJ2-1|TRBV20-1|.|16
TGCAGTGCTTGCAAGGGACTAGCGGGAGGGGACAATGAGCAGTTCTTC
CSACKGLAGGDNEQFF
>.|TRBJ2-7|TRBV14|few|14
TGTGCCAGCAGCCAATCTCCGGGGATTCTCCGGCAGTACTTC
CASSQSPGILRQYF
>TRBD2|TRBJ2-1|TRBV10-1|few|16
TGCGCCAGCAGTGAGTCGGGACTAGCGAACTACAATGAGCAGTTCTTC
CASSESGLANYNEQFF
>TRBD1|TRBJ2-3|TRBV10-3|few|16
TGTGCCATCAGTGCCGTGACAGGGATGACGACAGATACGCAGTATTTT
CAISAVTGMTTDTQYF
>.|TRBJ1-1|TRBV24-1|many|11
TGTGCCATCGGGGCGGGGGCTAAAACTTTCTTT
CAIGAGAKTFF
>.|TRBJ1-5|TRBV15|.|15
TGTGCCACCAGCAGTCCCCCGCCCCTGCGGCAGCCCCAGCATTTT
CATSSPPPLRQPQHF
>.|TRBJ2-7|TRBV12-3/TRBV12-4|.|16
TGTGCCAGCAGTTTAGGAGGGGCCCCCTCCACCTACGAGCAGTACTTC
CASSLGGAPSTYEQYF
>.|TRBJ2-7|TRBV28|many|14
TGTGCCAGCAGTTTAGCGCGCCAAATCTACGAGCAGTACTTC
CASSLARQIYEQYF